The source of this T cell receptor beta chain is a study of long-term antiretroviral therapy in people with HIV. General observations from the study: Compared with controls, HIV repertoires showed narrower CDR3 length ranges.

Participants who had HIV were, without exception, treated in the United States. Trimming pared 2 bases from V and 4 bases from J, leaving 7 bases between. CDR1 is SGHRS and CDR2 is YFSETQ in the germline V gene. This CDR3 is built from 13 residues. As to this clone: As yet, its antigen is unknown.

Investigators performed immunoSEQ version v3.0 at survey level. Profiling relied on immunoSEQ multiplex PCR, and the TCRdb table lists in-frame clones only, not all of them. The profile shows around 30,000 clones, approximately 95% of them singletons. The sample in question was unsorted PBMCs, obtained 5.3 years after starting antiretroviral therapy. The source of this sequence is a man aged 25 to 45 with HIV. J is TRBJ1-3 and V is TRBV5-1; no clear D gene. The CDR3 nucleotides are TGCGCCAGCAGCTTCGAGAAAGGAAACACCATATATTTT. Translation gives CASSFEKGNTIYF.